This T cell receptor (beta chain) was found in a study of T cells after yellow fever vaccination. TCRdb re-called the 5' RACE reads through MiXCR, storing one row per CDR3 protein. There are 300,000 to 400,000 distinct CDR3 sequences in the sample; 8.5% to 9% occur only once, and about 20% lies in the top ten. V was trimmed by 0 bases and J by 0 bases, leaving 9 bases between them. Germline CDR1 reads SGHTA; CDR2 reads FQGNSA. The CDR3 sequence is 15 residues long. This receptor was taken from a man between 18 and 29 years old who received the YFV17D yellow fever vaccine. This chain connects TRBV7-2 to TRBJ2-7; D gene ambiguous. Material: PBMCs, obtained on the day of the first yellow fever vaccination. The CDR3 loop is CASSLALRTSYEQYF. DNA for the CDR3: TGTGCCAGCAGCTTAGCGCTCCGGACCTCCTACGAGCAGTACTTC.